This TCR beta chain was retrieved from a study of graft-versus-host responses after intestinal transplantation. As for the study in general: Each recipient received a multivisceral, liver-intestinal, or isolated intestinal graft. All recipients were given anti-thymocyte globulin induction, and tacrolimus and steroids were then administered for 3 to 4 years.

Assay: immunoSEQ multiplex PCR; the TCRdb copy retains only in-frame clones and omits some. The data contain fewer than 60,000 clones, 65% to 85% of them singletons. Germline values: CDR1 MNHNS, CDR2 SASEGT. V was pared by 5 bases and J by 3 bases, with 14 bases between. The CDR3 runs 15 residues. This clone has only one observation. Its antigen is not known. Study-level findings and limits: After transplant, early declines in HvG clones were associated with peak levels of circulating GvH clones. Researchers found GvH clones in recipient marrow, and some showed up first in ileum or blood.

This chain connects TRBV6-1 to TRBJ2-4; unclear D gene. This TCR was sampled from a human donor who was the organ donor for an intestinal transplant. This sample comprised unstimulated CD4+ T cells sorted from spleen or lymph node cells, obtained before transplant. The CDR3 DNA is TGTGCCAGCAGTCCCAGACATAACAGCAAAAACATTCAGTACTTC. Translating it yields CASSPRHNSKNIQYF.